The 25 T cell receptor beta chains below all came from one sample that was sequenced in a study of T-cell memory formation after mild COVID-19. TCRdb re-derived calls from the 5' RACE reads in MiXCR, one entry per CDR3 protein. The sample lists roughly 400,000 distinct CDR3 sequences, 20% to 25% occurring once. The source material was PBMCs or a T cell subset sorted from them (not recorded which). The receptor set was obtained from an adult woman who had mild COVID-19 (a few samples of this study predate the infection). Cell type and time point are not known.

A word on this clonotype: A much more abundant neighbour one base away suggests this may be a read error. This chain's CDR3 is CASSPTANTGELFF. The CDR3 DNA sequence: TGTGCCAGCAGCCCGACAGCGAACACCGGGGAGCTGTTTTTT. This chain uses TRBV7-9 with TRBJ2-2, with a tentative D call TRBD1 (5 bases). CDR3 length equals 14 residues. Germline V gene sequence: CDR1 SEHNR, CDR2 FQNEAQ (reference sequence). V lost 5 bases and J 0 bases, leaving 7 bases between the germline ends.

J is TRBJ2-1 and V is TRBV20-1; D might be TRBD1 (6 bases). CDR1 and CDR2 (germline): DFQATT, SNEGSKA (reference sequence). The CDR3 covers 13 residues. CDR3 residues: CSASGVGYNEQFF. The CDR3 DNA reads TGCAGCGCATCAGGGGTGGGGTACAATGAGCAGTTCTTC.

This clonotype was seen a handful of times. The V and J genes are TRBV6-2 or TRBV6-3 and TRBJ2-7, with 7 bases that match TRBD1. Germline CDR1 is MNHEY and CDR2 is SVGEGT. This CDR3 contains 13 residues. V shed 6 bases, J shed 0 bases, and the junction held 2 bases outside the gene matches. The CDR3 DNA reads TGTGCCAGCAGACAGGGGATCTCCTACGAGCAGTACTTC. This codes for CASRQGISYEQYF.

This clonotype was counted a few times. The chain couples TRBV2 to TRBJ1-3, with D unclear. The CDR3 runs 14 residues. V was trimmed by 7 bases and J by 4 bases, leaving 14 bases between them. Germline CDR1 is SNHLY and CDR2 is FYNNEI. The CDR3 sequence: CASMNPLAGNTIYF. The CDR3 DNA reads TGTGCCAGCATGAACCCGCTCGCCGGAAACACCATATATTTT.

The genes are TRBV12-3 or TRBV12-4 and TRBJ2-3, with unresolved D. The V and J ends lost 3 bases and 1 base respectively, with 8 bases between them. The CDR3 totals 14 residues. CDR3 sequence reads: CASSFRRGTDTQYF. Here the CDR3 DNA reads TGTGCCAGCAGTTTTCGACGGGGCACAGATACGCAGTATTTT.

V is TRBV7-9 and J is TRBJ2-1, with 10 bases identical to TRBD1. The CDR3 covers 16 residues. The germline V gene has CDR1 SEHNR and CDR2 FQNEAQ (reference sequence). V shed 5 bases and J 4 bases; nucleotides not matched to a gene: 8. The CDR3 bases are TGTGCCAGCAGCCCTCCCGGGACAGGGGTATACAATGAGCAGTTCTTC. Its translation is CASSPPGTGVYNEQFF.

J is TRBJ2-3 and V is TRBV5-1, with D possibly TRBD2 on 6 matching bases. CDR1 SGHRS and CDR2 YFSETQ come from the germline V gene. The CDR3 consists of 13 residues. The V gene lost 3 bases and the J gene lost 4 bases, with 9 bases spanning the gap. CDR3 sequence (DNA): TGCGCCAGCAGCTGGGAGGTGGCAGATACGCAGTATTTT. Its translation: CASSWEVADTQYF.

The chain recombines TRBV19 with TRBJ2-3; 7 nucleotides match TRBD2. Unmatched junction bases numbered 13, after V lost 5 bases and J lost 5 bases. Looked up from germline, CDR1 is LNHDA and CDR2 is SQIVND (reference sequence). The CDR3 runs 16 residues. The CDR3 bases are TGTGCCAGTAGTCCAACCTCTGGGCGGGAGAGAGATACGCAGTATTTT. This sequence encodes CASSPTSGRERDTQYF.

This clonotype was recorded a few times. The DNA for the CDR3 is TGTGCCAGCGCACCGGGACAGCCCTACGAGCAGTACTTC. Translating it yields CASAPGQPYEQYF. The V and J genes are TRBV27 and TRBJ2-7; TRBD1 aligns across 7 bases. The germline V gene has CDR1 MNHEY and CDR2 SMNVEV (reference sequence). The CDR3 is made up of 13 amino acids. The V and J ends lost 8 bases and 2 bases, in that order; junction bases with no gene match: 6.

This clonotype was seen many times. In DNA form, the CDR3 reads TGCGCCAGCAGCTTGTCCGGGACAGGGGTTAGCTACACCTTC. It specifies CASSLSGTGVSYTF. V usage is TRBV5-1 and J usage is TRBJ1-2; TRBD1 matches at 10 bases. This CDR3 comprises 14 residues. Per germline, CDR1 SGHRS and CDR2 YFSETQ. The junction had 6 bases not matched to a gene; V was cut back by 1 base and J by 9 bases.

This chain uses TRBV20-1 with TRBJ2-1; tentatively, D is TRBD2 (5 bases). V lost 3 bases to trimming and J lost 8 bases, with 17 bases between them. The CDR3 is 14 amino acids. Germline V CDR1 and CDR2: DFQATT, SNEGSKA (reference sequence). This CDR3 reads CSARGWEWSHEQFF. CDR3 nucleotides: TGCAGTGCTAGGGGGTGGGAGTGGTCGCATGAGCAGTTCTTC.

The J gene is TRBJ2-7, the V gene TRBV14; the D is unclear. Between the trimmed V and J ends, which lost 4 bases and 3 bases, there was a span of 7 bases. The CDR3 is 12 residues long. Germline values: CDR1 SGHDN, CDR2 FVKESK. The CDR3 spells CASSPTYYEQYF. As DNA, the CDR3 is TGTGCCAGCAGCCCTACTTACTACGAGCAGTACTTC.

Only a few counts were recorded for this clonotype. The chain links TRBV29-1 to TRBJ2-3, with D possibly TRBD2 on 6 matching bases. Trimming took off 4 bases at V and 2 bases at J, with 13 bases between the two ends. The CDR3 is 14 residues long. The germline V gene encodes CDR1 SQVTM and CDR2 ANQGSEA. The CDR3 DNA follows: TGCAGCGTTGTAGCTGCGGGGTTCACAGATACGCAGTATTTT. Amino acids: CSVVAAGFTDTQYF.

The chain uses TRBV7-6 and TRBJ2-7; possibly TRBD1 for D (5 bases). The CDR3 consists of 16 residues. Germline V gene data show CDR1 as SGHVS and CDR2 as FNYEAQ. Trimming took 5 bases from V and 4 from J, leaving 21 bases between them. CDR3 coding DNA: TGTGCCAGCAGCCCACCCCCAAGCAGGGCAGCATACGAGCAGTACTTC. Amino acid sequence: CASSPPPSRAAYEQYF.

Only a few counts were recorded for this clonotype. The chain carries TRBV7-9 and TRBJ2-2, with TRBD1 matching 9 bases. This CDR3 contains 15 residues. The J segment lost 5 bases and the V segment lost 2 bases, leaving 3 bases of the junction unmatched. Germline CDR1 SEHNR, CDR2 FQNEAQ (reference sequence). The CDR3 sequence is CASSLPTGGTGELFF. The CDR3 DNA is TGTGCCAGCAGCTTACCGACAGGGGGGACCGGGGAGCTGTTTTTT.

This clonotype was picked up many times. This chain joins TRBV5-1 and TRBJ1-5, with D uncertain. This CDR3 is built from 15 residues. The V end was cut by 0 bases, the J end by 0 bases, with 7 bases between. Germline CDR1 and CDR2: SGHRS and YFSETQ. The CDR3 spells CASSLVGDSNQPQHF. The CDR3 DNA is TGCGCCAGCAGCTTGGTTGGGGATAGCAATCAGCCCCAGCATTTT.

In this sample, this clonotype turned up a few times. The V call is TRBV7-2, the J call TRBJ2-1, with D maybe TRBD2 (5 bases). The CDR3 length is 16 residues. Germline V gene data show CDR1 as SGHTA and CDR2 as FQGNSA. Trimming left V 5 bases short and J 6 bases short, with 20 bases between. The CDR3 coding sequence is TGTGCCAGCAGCCGACCCCTAGCAAGACCCTCCAATGAGCAGTTCTTC. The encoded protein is CASSRPLARPSNEQFF.

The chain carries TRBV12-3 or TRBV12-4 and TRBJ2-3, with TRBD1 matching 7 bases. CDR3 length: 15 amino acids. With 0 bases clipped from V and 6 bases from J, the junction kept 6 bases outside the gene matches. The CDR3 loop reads CASSLAGGASDTQYF. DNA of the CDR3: TGTGCCAGCAGTTTAGCAGGGGGCGCTTCCGATACGCAGTATTTT.

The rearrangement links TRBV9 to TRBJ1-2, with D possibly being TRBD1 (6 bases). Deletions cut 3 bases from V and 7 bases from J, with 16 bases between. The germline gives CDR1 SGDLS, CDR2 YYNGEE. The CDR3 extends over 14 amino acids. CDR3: CASSALAGVAGYTF. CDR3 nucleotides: TGTGCCAGCAGCGCCCTAGCAGGGGTTGCTGGCTACACCTTC.

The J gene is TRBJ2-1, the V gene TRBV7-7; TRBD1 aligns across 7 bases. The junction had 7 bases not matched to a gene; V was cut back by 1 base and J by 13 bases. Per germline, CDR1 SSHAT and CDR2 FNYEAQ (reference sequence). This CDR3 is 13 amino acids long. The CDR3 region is CASSLGLTGPQFF. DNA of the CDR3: TGTGCCAGCAGCTTAGGGCTGACAGGGCCTCAGTTCTTC.

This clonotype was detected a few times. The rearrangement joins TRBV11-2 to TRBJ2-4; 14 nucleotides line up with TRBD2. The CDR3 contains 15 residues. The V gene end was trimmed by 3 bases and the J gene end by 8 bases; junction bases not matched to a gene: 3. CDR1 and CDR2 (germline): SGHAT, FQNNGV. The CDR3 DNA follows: TGTGCCAGCAGCTTGGGACTAGCGGGAGTGGACATTCAGTACTTC. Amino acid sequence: CASSLGLAGVDIQYF.

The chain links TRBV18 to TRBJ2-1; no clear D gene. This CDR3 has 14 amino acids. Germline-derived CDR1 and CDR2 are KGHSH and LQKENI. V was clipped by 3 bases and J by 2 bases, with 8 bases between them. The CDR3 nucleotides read TGTGCCAGCTCACCTCCGGTAGCCTACAATGAGCAGTTCTTC. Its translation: CASSPPVAYNEQFF.

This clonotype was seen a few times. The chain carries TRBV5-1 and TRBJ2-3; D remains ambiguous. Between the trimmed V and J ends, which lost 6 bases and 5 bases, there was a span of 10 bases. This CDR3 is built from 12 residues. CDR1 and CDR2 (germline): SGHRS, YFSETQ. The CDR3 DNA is TGCGCCAGCACATACACTGGAGATACGCAGTATTTT. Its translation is CASTYTGDTQYF. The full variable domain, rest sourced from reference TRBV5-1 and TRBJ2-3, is KAGVTQTPRYLIKTRGQQVTLSCSPISGHRSVSWYQQTPGQGLQFLFEYFSETQRNKGNFPGRFSGRQFSNSRSEMNVSTLELGDSALYLCASTYTGDTQYFGPGTRLTVL.

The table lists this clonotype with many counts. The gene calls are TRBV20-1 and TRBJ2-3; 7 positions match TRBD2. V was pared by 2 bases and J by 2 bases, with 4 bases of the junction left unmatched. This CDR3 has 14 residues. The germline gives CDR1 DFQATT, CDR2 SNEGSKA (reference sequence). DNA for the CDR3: TGCAGTGCTAGAATGCGGGGGACCACAGATACGCAGTATTTT. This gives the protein CSARMRGTTDTQYF.

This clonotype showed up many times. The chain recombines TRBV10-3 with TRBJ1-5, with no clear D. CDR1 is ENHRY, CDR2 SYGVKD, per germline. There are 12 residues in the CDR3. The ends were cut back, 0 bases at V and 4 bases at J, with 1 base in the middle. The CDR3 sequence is CAISESNQPQHF. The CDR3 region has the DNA TGTGCCATCAGTGAGTCGAATCAGCCCCAGCATTTT.